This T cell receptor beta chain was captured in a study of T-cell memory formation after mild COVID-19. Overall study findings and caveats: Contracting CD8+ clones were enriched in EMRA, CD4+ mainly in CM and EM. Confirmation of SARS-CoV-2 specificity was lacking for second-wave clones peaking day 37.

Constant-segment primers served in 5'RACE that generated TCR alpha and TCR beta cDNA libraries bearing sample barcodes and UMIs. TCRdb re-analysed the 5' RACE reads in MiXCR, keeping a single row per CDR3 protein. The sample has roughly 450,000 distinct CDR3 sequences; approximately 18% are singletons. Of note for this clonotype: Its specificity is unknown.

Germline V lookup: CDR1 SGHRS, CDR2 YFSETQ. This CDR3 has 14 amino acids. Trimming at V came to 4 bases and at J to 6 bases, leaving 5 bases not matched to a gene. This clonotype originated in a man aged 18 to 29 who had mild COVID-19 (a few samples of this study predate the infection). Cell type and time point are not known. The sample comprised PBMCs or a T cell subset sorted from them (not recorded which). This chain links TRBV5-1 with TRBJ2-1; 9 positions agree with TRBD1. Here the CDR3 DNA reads TGCGCCAGCAGCCGGGACAGGGCCCTCAATGAGCAGTTCTTC. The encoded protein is CASSRDRALNEQFF.